This T cell receptor (beta chain) was captured by sequencing in a study of cytomegalovirus exposure and HLA in healthy donors. Study outcomes and limitations: Most observed TCR sequences were rare, whereas some public TCRs were detected in many donors.

The germline V gene encodes CDR1 SGDLS and CDR2 YYNGEE. Deletions cut 3 bases from V and 10 bases from J, with 14 bases between. This CDR3 comprises 14 residues. 13 Jbeta primers and 60 Vbeta primers were used for the PCR. Per the original data handling: An analysis performed later counted 74 million or so unique TCR beta chains (approximately 10 million of them shared). Assay: immunoSEQ multiplex PCR; the TCRdb copy retains only in-frame clones and omits some. That table supplies the V and J calls and clone size; D and trimming were determined from the DNA. The sample consists of 100,000 to 150,000 clones, roughly 80% of them appearing once. As concerns this clone: Its specificity is unknown.

The V and J genes are TRBV9 and TRBJ1-6, with a tentative D call TRBD1 (6 bases). The sample taken for sequencing was PBMCs. The receptor was isolated from a man between 18 and 35 years old in good health and CMV-seropositive. CDR3 loop: CASSEGGIKSPLHF. CDR3 in DNA: TGTGCCAGCAGCGAGGGGGGGATCAAATCACCCCTCCACTTT. The full variable domain, with the rest looked up from reference TRBV9 and TRBJ1-6, is DSGVTQTPKHLITATGQRVTLRCSPRSGDLSVYWYQQSLDQGLQFLIQYYNGEERAKGNILERFSAQQFPDLHSELNLSSLELGDSALYFCASSEGGIKSPLHFGNGTRLTVT.